Listed here are 3 T cell receptor beta chains from one sample, sequenced in a study of blood T cell repertoires in COVID-19. Using immunoSEQ multiplex PCR, the repertoire was profiled, and TCRdb retains in-frame clones only, with some absent. The top ten clones hold 4.5% to 7.5% of a sample with 200,000 to 250,000 clones, around 86% of them seen once. What was sequenced was peripheral blood. The receptors derive from a man older than 75 with acute or convalescent COVID-19.

Only a few counts were recorded for this clone. The CDR3 spells CTSSQEKRLSGGPYEQYV. As DNA, the CDR3 is TGCACCAGCAGCCAAGAGAAGCGGTTGTCAGGGGGCCCCTACGAGCAGTACGTC. The chain combines TRBV1 with TRBJ2-7; the table's D call, TRBD1, has no DNA check behind it. TRBV1 is tagged as a pseudogene. The CDR3 is made up of 18 amino acids.

Points on this clone: One end of the junction is discordant with germline, which a read error may explain. V usage is TRBV28 and J usage is TRBJ2-7, with 7 bases that match TRBD1. The germline gives CDR1 MDHEN, CDR2 SYDVKM. The CDR3 spans 13 residues. This chain's CDR3 is CASRDRVGPWATF. In DNA, the CDR3 is TGTGCCAGCAGAGACAGGGTCGGGCCATGGGCAACCTTC.

V is TRBV6-5 and J is TRBJ2-7; 7 nucleotides agree with TRBD1. The CDR3 has 13 amino acids. The J segment lost 9 bases and the V segment lost 2 bases, leaving 7 bases of the junction unmatched. Germline V gene data show CDR1 as MNHEY and CDR2 as SVGAGI. The CDR3 is CASSYRTGGPQYV. In nucleotides, the CDR3 is TGTGCCAGCAGTTACCGGACAGGTGGCCCGCAGTACGTC.